The sequence of this TCR beta chain was determined in a study of neoadjuvant anti-PD-1 for oral cavity cancer. There are 14 residues in the CDR3. Per germline, CDR1 SGHVS and CDR2 FNYEAQ. V trimming: 3 bases; J trimming: 5 bases; junction bases outside the gene matches: 4. Data came from immunoSEQ multiplex PCR; TCRdb stores just in-frame clones and leaves some out. The table has about 14,000 clones, 71% seen once. The receptor was derived from a person aged 40-85 years with oral cavity squamous cell carcinoma. The sequences come from PBMCs, collected before nivolumab (anti-PD-1) treatment. This chain links TRBV7-6 with TRBJ2-7, with TRBD1 matching over 10 bases. The CDR3 sequence: CASSFRQGADEQYF. The CDR3 bases are TGTGCCAGCAGCTTCCGACAGGGGGCAGACGAGCAGTACTTC. The full variable domain, completed using reference TRBV7-6 and TRBJ2-7, is GAGVSQSPRYKVTKRGQDVALRCDPISGHVSLYWYRQALGQGPEFLTYFNYEAQQDKSGLPNDRFSAERPEGSISTLTIQRTEQRDSAMYRCASSFRQGADEQYFGPGTRLTVT.